This record looks at one TCR beta chain sequence and its context. The sample comes from a study of CD8 T cells in Susac syndrome. Random hexamers primed reverse transcription of about 0.45 to 1 ug RNA. A multiplex approach, immunoSEQ multiplex PCR, amplified TCR beta CDR3 across 54 Vbeta and 13 Jbeta. From the immunoSEQ multiplex PCR reads, TCRdb called clonotypes with MiXCR, one entry per CDR3 protein. In the table there are roughly 130,000 distinct CDR3 sequences, nearly 95% of which are singletons. Trimming cost V 1 base and J 4 bases; bases outside gene matches: 3. CDR1 and CDR2 from the germline V gene are SEHNR and FQNEAQ (reference sequence). The CDR3 consists of 15 residues.

This clonotype was obtained from a human donor in good health. The chain joins TRBV7-9 to TRBJ2-5; 10 bases are shared with TRBD2. Sequencing was carried out using CD4+ T cells from PBMCs. The CDR3 coding sequence is TGTGCCAGCAGCTTAGTCCTAGCGGGAGCAGAGACCCAGTACTTC. This codes for CASSLVLAGAETQYF.